The 2 T cell receptor beta chains reported below all come from one sample, sequenced in a study of T-cell memory formation after mild COVID-19. TCRdb redid the calling of the 5' RACE reads with MiXCR, one entry per CDR3 protein. Found here are about 470,000 distinct CDR3 sequences, roughly 25% of them singletons; the top ten hold roughly an eighth. The sequenced sample was PBMCs or a T cell subset sorted from them (not recorded which). These receptor sequences come from an adult woman who had mild COVID-19 (a few samples of this study predate the infection). Cell type and time point are not known.

A few counts support this clonotype. The V and J genes are TRBV5-1 and TRBJ1-2; D may be TRBD1 (6 bases). Trimming cost V 3 bases and J 4 bases, with 16 bases left between them. The CDR3 extends over 15 amino acids. CDR1 SGHRS and CDR2 YFSETQ come from the germline V gene. CDR3 nucleotides: TGCGCCAGCAGCTCTGGACAGTCACCAATCTATGGCTACACCTTC. As protein: CASSSGQSPIYGYTF.

This rearrangement joins TRBV5-1 to TRBJ2-3; D is perhaps TRBD2 (6 bases). V lost 1 base and J lost 0, with 9 bases in between. The CDR3 runs 15 residues. Germline V lookup: CDR1 SGHRS, CDR2 YFSETQ. This CDR3 reads CASSLPGGSTDTQYF. CDR3 DNA sequence: TGCGCCAGCAGCTTGCCCGGGGGTAGCACAGATACGCAGTATTTT.